This is a list of T cell receptor beta chains from one sample in a study of CD8 T cells in ankylosing spondylitis. TCRdb re-derived calls from the 5' RACE reads in MiXCR, one entry per CDR3 protein. Here the sample spans about 540,000 distinct CDR3 sequences, more than 9.5% being singletons. The specimen sequenced was blood, either unsorted or a sorted T cell fraction (not recorded which). The receptors were sampled from a male donor with ankylosing spondylitis. The CDR3 runs from the conserved cysteine through the conserved F or W. D genes are given only for firm matches. Rows may omit the clone size; those that give it use once, few, many or a size class.

d_gene	v_gene	len	j_gene	abundance	CDR3nt	CDR3aa
-	TRBV6-5	14	TRBJ1-1	many	TGTGCCAGCAGTTCCGAAGCCCGGGAGCCTGAAGCTTTCTTT	CASSSEAREPEAFF
-	TRBV5-1	14	TRBJ1-5	few	TGCGCCAGCAGCCCGGACCGTCCGGGGGTGAGCCAGCATTTT	CASSPDRPGVSQHF
TRBD1	TRBV11-3	15	TRBJ2-2	-	TGTGCCAGCAGCTGGACAGGGATCGGCACCGGGGAGCTGTTTTTT	CASSWTGIGTGELFF
-	TRBV5-1	15	TRBJ2-6	-	TGCGCCAGCAGGGTGTTGAGCTCTGGGGCCAACGTCCTGACTTTC	CASRVLSSGANVLTF
TRBD2	TRBV24-1	16	TRBJ2-5	few	TGTGCCACCAGTGATCGGGGACTAGCGGGAGGAGAGACCCAGTACTTC	CATSDRGLAGGETQYF
-	TRBV20-1	9	TRBJ1-2	few	TGCAGCCAGGATCGAAGACACACCTTC	CSQDRRHTF
-	TRBV20-1	11	TRBJ1-2	-	TGCAGTGCCCCAGGGGTCGGTGGCTACACCTTC	CSAPGVGGYTF
TRBD1	TRBV25-1	16	TRBJ1-1	-	TGTGCCAGCAGTGAGGAGGGGGCCCGGGGCTACACTGAAGCTTTCTTT	CASSEEGARGYTEAFF
-	TRBV5-1	12	TRBJ2-1	many	TGCGCCAGCAGGGAGGCGATCCATGAGCAGTTCTTC	CASREAIHEQFF
-	TRBV20-1	14	TRBJ2-1	-	TGCAGTGCCCGCAGCCCCAGTAGGTGGGATGAGCAGTTCTTC	CSARSPSRWDEQFF
-	TRBV12-3/TRBV12-4	17	TRBJ2-3	many	TGTGCCAGCAGTCCTCTTGTTGACGGACCTAGCACAGATACGCAGTATTTT	CASSPLVDGPSTDTQYF
TRBD2	TRBV7-2	15	TRBJ2-7	few	TGTGCCAGCAGAGAGACTAGCGGCAATCACTACGAGCAGTACTTC	CASRETSGNHYEQYF
-	TRBV5-1	15	TRBJ1-1	-	TGCGCCAGCAGCTTGGGCGGGGGTAGTGGAACTGAAGCTTTCTTT	CASSLGGGSGTEAFF
-	TRBV20-1	14	TRBJ1-5	-	TGCAGTGCTAGCGCCCCGGGAGTAGATCAGCCCCAGCATTTT	CSASAPGVDQPQHF
TRBD1	TRBV4-1	17	TRBJ1-6	few	TGCGCCAGCAGCCAATCCTTAGCGACAGGGTGGGATTCACCCCTCCACTTT	CASSQSLATGWDSPLHF
-	TRBV20-1	12	TRBJ1-2	few	TGCAGTGCAAAGGACAGCCCTCATGGCTACACCTTC	CSAKDSPHGYTF